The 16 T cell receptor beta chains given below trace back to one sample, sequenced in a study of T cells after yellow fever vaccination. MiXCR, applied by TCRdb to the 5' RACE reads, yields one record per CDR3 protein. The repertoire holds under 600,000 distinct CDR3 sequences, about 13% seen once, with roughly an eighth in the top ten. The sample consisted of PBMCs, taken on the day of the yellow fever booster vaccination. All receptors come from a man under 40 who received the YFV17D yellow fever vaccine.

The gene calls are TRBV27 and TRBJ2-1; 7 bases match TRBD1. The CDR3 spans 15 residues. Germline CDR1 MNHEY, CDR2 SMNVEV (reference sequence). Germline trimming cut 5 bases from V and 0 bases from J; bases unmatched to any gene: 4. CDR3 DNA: TGTGCCAGCAGTACGTGGGACAGCTCCTACAATGAGCAGTTCTTC. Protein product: CASSTWDSSYNEQFF.

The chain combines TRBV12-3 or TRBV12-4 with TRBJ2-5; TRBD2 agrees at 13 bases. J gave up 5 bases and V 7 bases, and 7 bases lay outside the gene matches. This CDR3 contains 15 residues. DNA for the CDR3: TGTGCCAGCACCCGGACTAGCGGGAGACGCGAGACCCAGTACTTC. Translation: CASTRTSGRRETQYF.

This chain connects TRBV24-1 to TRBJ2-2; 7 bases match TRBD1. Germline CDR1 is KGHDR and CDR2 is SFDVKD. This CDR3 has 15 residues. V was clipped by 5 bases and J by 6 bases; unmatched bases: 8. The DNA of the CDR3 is TGTGCCACCAGTGGCAATGAGGGGGCAGCCGGGGAGCTGTTTTTT. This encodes CATSGNEGAAGELFF.

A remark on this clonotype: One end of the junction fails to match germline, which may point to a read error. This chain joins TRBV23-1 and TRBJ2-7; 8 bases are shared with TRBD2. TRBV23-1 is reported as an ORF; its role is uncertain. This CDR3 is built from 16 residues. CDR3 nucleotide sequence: TGCGCTAGCAGTCAGCGGGAGCCCGGGAGAAACTACGAGCAGTACTTC. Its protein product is CASSQREPGRNYEQYF.

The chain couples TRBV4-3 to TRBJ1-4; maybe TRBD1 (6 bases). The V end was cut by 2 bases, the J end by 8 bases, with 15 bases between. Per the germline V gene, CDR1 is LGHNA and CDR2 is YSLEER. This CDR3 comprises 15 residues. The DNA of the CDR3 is TGCGCCAGCAGCCAACGAGACAGGCGGGGGGAAAAACTGTTTTTT. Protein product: CASSQRDRRGEKLFF.

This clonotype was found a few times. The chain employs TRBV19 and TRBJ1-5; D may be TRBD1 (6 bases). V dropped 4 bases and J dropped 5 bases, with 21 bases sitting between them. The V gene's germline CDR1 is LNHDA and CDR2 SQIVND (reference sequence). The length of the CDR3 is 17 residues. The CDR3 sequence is CASSTSGQTSAHQPQHF. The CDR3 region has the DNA TGTGCCAGTAGTACCTCTGGACAGACCTCTGCTCATCAGCCCCAGCATTTT.

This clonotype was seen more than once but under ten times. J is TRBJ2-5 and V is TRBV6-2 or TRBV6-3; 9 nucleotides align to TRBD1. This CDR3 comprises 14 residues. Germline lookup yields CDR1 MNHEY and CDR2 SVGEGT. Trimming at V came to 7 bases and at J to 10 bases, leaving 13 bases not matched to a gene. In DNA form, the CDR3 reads TGTGCCAGCACCCGGGACAGGGCCCGGCCGGACCAGTACTTC. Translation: CASTRDRARPDQYF.

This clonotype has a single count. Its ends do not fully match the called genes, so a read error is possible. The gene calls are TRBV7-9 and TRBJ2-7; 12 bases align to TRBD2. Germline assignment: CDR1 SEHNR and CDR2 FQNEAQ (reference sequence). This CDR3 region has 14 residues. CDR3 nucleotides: TGTGCCTGCAGCTTGACTAGCGGGAGTTACGAGCAGTACTTC. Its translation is CACSLTSGSYEQYF.

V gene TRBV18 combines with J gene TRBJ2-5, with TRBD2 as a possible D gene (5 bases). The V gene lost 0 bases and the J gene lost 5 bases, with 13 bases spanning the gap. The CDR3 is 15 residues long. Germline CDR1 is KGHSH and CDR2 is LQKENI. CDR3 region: CASSPPLIPGETQYF. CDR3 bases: TGTGCCAGCTCACCACCGCTTATCCCGGGGGAGACCCAGTACTTC.

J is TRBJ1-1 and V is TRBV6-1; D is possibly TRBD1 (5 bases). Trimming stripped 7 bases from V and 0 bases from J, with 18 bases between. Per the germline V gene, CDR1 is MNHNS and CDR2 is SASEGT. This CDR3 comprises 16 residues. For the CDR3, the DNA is TGTGCCAGCACCAGAACCACGTCGGGGGTGAACACTGAAGCTTTCTTT. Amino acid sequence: CASTRTTSGVNTEAFF.

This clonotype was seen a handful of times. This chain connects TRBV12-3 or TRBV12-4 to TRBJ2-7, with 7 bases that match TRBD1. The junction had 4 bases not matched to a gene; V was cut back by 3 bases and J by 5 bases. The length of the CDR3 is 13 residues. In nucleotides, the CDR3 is TGTGCCAGCAGTTTGGGACAGTCGAACGAGCAGTACTTC. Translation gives CASSLGQSNEQYF.

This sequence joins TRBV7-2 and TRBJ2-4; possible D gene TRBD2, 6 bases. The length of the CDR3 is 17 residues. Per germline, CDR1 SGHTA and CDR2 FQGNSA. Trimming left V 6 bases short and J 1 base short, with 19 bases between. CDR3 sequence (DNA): TGTGCCAGCAGTCGCGGGGTAGCTCGCGCGGCCAAAAACATTCAGTACTTC. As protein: CASSRGVARAAKNIQYF.

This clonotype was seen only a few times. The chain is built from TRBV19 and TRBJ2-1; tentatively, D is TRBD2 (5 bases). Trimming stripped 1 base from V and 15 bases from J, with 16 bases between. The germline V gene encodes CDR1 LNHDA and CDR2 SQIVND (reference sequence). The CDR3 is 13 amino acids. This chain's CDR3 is CASSIAPGTPRFF. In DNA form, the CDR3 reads TGTGCCAGTAGTATAGCCCCGGGAACTCCGCGGTTCTTC.

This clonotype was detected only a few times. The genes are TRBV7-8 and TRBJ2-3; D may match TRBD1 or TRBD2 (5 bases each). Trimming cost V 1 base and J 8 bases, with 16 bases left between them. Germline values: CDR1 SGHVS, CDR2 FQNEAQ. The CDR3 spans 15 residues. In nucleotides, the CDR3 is TGTGCCAGCAGCTTAGAGACCGGGACCACGGGTACGCAGTATTTT. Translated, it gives CASSLETGTTGTQYF.

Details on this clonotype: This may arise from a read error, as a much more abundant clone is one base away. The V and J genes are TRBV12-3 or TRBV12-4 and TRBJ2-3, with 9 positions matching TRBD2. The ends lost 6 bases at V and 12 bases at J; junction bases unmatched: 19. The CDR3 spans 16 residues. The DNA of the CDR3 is TGTGCCAGCAGACCCTCCAGGAGCGGGAGGAAGGGAAACCAGTATTTT. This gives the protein CASRPSRSGRKGNQYF.

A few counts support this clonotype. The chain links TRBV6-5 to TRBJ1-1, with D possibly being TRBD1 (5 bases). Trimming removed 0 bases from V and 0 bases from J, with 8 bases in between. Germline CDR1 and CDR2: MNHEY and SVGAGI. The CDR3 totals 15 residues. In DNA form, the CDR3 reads TGTGCCAGCAGTTACTCTCCAGGGATGAACACTGAAGCTTTCTTT. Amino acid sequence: CASSYSPGMNTEAFF.